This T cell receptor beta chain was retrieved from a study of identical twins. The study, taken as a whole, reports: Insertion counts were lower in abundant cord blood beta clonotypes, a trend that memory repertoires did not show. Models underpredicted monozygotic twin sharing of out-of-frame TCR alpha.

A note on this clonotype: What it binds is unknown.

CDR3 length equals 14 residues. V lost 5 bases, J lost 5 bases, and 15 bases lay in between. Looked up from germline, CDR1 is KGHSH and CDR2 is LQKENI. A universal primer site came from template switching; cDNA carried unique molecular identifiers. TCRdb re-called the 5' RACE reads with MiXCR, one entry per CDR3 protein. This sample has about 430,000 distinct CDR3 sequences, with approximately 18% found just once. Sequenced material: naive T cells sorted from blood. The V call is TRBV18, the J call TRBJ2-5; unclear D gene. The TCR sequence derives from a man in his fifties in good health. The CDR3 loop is CASSLSEHTETQYF. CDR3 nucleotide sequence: TGTGCCAGCTCATTAAGTGAGCATACGGAGACCCAGTACTTC.